These 15 T cell receptor beta chains were all obtained from the same sample, sequenced in a study of blood T cell repertoires in COVID-19. The method was immunoSEQ multiplex PCR; TCRdb's version includes in-frame clones alone and lacks a portion of them. This table has some 260,000 clones, about 89% appearing once. Sequenced sample: PBMCs or T cells enriched from blood (not recorded which). These receptors all stem from a woman under 30 who had recovered from COVID-19.

This clone was observed once. The rearrangement links TRBV2 to TRBJ2-3; the D gene is possibly TRBD2 (5 bases). V was trimmed by 4 bases and J by 0 bases, leaving 8 bases between them. The CDR3 runs to 14 residues. The V gene's germline CDR1 is SNHLY and CDR2 FYNNEI. CDR3 sequence reads: CASSVRGSTDTQYF. The CDR3 DNA follows: TGTGCCAGCAGTGTCCGGGGTAGCACAGATACGCAGTATTTT.

The chain carries TRBV6-4 and TRBJ2-1, with 9 nucleotides matching TRBD2. Germline assignment: CDR1 MRHNA and CDR2 SNTAGT. Trimming took 6 bases from V and 3 from J; bases not matched to a gene: 6. The CDR3 is 15 amino acids. The CDR3 reads CASSPRGGFYNEQFF. CDR3 coding DNA: TGTGCCAGCAGCCCGCGGGGGGGGTTCTACAATGAGCAGTTCTTC.

The J gene is TRBJ2-1, the V gene TRBV27; the D is unclear. Between the trimmed V and J ends, which lost 5 bases and 2 bases, there was a span of 13 bases. Germline loops: CDR1 MNHEY, CDR2 SMNVEV (reference sequence). The CDR3 spans 15 residues. In DNA form, the CDR3 reads TGTGCCAGCAGTGCCTCCGTAGCCCCCTACAATGAGCAGTTCTTC. Translating gives CASSASVAPYNEQFF.

This chain links TRBV5-1 with TRBJ1-1; the match to TRBD1 covers 7 bases. The CDR3 length is 16 residues. J was trimmed by 1 base and V by 4 bases; bases with no gene match: 10. Looked up from germline, CDR1 is SGHRS and CDR2 is YFSETQ. CDR3 nucleotide sequence: TGCGCCAGCAGCGCCTCGACAGGGTTGGGGAACACTGAAGCTTTCTTT. Its translation is CASSASTGLGNTEAFF.

The gene calls are TRBV29-1 and TRBJ1-1; no clear D gene. The germline gives CDR1 SQVTM, CDR2 ANQGSEA. The V gene lost 8 bases and the J gene lost 1 base, with 17 bases spanning the gap. There are 14 residues in the CDR3. The CDR3 loop reads CSIIPPSGNTEAFF. For the CDR3, the DNA is TGCAGCATCATCCCCCCCTCAGGGAACACTGAAGCTTTCTTT. The entire variable domain, with the rest obtained from reference TRBV29-1 and TRBJ1-1, is as follows: SAVISQKPSRDICQRGTSLTIQCQVDSQVTMMFWYRQQPGQSLTLIATANQGSEATYESGFVIDKFPISRPNLTFSTLTVSNMSPEDSSIYLCSIIPPSGNTEAFFGQGTRLTVV.

The chain couples TRBV10-2 to TRBJ1-2, with D unclear. Looked up from germline, CDR1 is WSHSY and CDR2 is SAAADI. Trimming removed 4 bases from V and 0 bases from J, with 12 bases in between. The CDR3 loop spans 15 amino acids. CDR3 amino acids: CASSALEAANYGYTF. In DNA, the CDR3 is TGCGCCAGCAGTGCCCTCGAGGCAGCTAACTATGGCTACACCTTC.

The V call is TRBV11-2, the J call TRBJ1-1; TRBD1 matches at 8 bases. Germline CDR1 is SGHAT and CDR2 is FQNNGV. Germline trimming cut 1 base from V and 0 bases from J; bases unmatched to any gene: 1. The CDR3 loop spans 15 amino acids. CDR3 residues: CASSLGTGLNTEAFF. The CDR3 DNA follows: TGTGCCAGCAGCTTAGGGACAGGGTTGAACACTGAAGCTTTCTTT.

V gene TRBV7-5 combines with J gene TRBJ1-2; TRBD1, as called in the table, went unchecked against the DNA. TRBV7-5 is tagged as a pseudogene. This CDR3 comprises 18 residues. The CDR3 sequence is CARSSDWGKQGGLGGYTF. Written as DNA, the CDR3 is TGTGCCAGAAGCTCCGACTGGGGGAAACAGGGTGGTTTGGGTGGCTACACCTTC.

The chain carries TRBV15 and TRBJ2-3; possibly TRBD2 for D (6 bases). The CDR3 totals 15 residues. Germline values: CDR1 LNHNV, CDR2 YYDKDF (reference sequence). Trimming took 0 bases from V and 0 from J, leaving 7 bases between them. CDR3 loop: CATSRERGSTDTQYF. The CDR3 region has the DNA TGTGCCACCAGCAGAGAACGGGGGAGCACAGATACGCAGTATTTT.

The chain carries TRBV7-6 and TRBJ1-1; D is unresolved. CDR1 and CDR2 from the germline V gene are SGHVS and FNYEAQ. The length of the CDR3 is 13 residues. V was pared by 4 bases and J by 2 bases, with 8 bases between. CDR3 in amino acids: CASSSELNTEAFF. Written as DNA, the CDR3 is TGTGCCAGCAGCTCCGAGTTAAACACTGAAGCTTTCTTT.

The chain joins TRBV5-1 to TRBJ1-1; tentative D call: TRBD1 (5 bases). The CDR3 has 17 amino acids. The germline V and J ends were trimmed by 0 bases and 0 bases, with 15 bases remaining between them. CDR1 and CDR2 (germline): SGHRS, YFSETQ. DNA of the CDR3: TGCGCCAGCAGCTTGGTATACGGGGGAGGGATGAACACTGAAGCTTTCTTT. Encoded protein: CASSLVYGGGMNTEAFF.

The rearrangement uses TRBV7-6 and TRBJ2-7; D gene ambiguous. CDR1 and CDR2 from the germline V gene are SGHVS and FNYEAQ. The V and J ends lost 3 bases and 6 bases respectively, with 9 bases between them. This CDR3 contains 12 residues. The chain's CDR3 is CASSFAGGEQYF. CDR3 coding DNA: TGTGCCAGCAGCTTCGCAGGTGGCGAGCAGTACTTC.

The J gene is TRBJ1-1, the V gene TRBV5-1; weak D call: TRBD1 (6 bases). Looked up from germline, CDR1 is SGHRS and CDR2 is YFSETQ. The V end lost 2 bases, the J end lost 2 bases, and 10 bases lay between the germline ends. The CDR3 covers 14 residues. The CDR3 spells CASSFGTRNTEAFF. CDR3 sequence (DNA): TGCGCCAGCAGCTTCGGGACACGCAACACTGAAGCTTTCTTT.

At least ten counts were recorded for this clone. The genes are TRBV4-2 and TRBJ2-6; D unresolved. Germline lookup yields CDR1 LGHNA and CDR2 YNFKEQ. The V end lost 0 bases, the J end lost 0 bases, and 6 bases lay between the germline ends. The CDR3 runs 16 residues. For the CDR3, the DNA is TGTGCCAGCAGCCAAGAACAACGCTCTGGGGCCAACGTCCTGACTTTC. It translates to CASSQEQRSGANVLTF.

This rearrangement joins TRBV7-9 to TRBJ1-2; D gene unclear. The CDR3 spans 12 residues. Trimming pared 4 bases from V and 8 bases from J, leaving 11 bases between. The V gene's germline CDR1 is SEHNR and CDR2 FQNEAQ (reference sequence). The DNA for the CDR3 is TGTGCCAGCAGCTCAGAGGGTTGGGGCTACACCTTC. This translates into CASSSEGWGYTF.